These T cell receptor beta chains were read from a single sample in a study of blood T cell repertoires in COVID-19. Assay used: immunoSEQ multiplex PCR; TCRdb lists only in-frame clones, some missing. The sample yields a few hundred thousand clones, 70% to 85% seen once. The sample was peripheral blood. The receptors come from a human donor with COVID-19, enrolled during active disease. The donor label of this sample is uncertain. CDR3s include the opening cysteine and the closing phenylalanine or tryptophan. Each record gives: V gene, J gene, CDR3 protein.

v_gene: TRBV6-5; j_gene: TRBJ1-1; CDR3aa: CASRGQGGSPEAFF
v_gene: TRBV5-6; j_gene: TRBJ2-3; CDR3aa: CASSPVVDSPIDTQYF
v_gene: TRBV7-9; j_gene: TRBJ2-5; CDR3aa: CASSLGGAWETQYF
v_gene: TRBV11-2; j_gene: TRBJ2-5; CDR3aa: CASSLGPIAGPEETQYF
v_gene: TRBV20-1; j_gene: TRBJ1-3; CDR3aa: CSASHPDSGNTIYF
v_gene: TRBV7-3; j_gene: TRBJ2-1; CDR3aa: CASSPEARGNNEQFF
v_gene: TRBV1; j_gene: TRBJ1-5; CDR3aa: CTSKFTGGNQPQHF
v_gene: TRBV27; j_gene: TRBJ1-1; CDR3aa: CASSRPDRANTEAFF
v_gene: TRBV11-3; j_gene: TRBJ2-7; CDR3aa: CASSLDRFSYEQYF
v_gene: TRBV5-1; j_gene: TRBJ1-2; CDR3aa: CASTDTVDYGYTF
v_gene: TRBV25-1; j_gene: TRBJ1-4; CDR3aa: CASSEYSGQGNEKLFF
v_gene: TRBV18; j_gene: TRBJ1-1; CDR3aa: CASSLGPGGNTEAFF
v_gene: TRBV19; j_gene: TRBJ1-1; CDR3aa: CASRNDRPTATEAFF
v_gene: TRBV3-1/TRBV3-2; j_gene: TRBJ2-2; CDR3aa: CASSQVPNRGPTGELFF
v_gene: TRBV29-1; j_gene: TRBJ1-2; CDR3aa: CSVDIAGALYGYTF
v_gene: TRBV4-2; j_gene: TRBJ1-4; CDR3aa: CASSHTVRQRHEKLFF
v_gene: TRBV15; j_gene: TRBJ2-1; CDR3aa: CATSRETPSSYNEQFF
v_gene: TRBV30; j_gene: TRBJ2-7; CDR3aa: CAWSSGGTKQYF
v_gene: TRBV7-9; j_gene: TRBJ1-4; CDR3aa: CASSLVPGANEKLFF
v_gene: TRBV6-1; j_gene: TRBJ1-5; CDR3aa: CASSDGGRSNQPQHF
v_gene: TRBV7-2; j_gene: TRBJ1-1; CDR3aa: CASSLPGQLDVTEAFF
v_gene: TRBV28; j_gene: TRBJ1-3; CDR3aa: CASSPLTGGRNTIYF
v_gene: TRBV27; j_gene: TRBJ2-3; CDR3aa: CASSSPGVVTDTQYF
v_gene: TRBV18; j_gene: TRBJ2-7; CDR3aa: CASSPPGQYYEQYF
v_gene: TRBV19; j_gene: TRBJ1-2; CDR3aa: CAVEGQAYGYTF
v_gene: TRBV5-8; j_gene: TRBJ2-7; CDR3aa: CASSLVPFYEQYF
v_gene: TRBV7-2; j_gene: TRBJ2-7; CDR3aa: CASSLVGHSGPMEDEQYF
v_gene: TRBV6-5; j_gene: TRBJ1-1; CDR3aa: CASSRDTEAFF
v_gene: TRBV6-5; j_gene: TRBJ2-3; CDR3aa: CATGESGLPTDTQYF
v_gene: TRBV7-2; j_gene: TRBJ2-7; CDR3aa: CASSFSLEYEQYF
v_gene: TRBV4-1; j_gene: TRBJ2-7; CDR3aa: CASSLRDRGSYEQYF
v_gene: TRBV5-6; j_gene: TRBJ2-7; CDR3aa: CASSRRQAPKESYEQYF
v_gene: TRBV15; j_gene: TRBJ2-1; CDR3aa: CATSRDRLLAGANEQFF
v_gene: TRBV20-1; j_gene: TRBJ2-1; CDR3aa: CSASSIEVEFF
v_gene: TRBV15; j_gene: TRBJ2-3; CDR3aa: CATSRPGTSGTVDTQYF
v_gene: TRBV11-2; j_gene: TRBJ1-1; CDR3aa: CASSLGGQGYTEAFF
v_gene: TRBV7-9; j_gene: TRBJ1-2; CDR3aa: CASSLGAADVKNGYTF
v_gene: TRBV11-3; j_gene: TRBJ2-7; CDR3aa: CASSLDGGGSEQYF
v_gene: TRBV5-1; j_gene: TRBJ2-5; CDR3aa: CASSLGPLAGNQETQYF
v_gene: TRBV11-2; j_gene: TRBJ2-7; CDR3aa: CASSLGQNSYEQYF
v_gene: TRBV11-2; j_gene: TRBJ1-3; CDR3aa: CASSLGSASGNTIYF
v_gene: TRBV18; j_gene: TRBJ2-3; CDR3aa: CASSPLQRISTDTQYF